The present entry profiles one T cell receptor (beta chain) with its context. Its antigen is currently unknown. This sample is drawn from a study of cytomegalovirus exposure and HLA in healthy donors. Across the study: One earlier analysis, a look at 150 million to 200 million T cells, found roughly 120 million unique TCR beta sequences. Study observations and caveats: After further analysis at a later stage, 17,000 or so TCR beta sequences were associated with HLA alleles at 0.05 false discovery rate.

V lost 4 bases, J lost 2 bases, and 8 bases lay in between. Germline CDR1 and CDR2: SNHLY and FYNNEI. The CDR3 has 13 amino acids. 60 Vbeta and 13 Jbeta primers were used in PCR. Original processing notes: A follow-up analysis tallied about 80 million unique TCR beta chains, roughly 11 million shared. Here immunoSEQ multiplex PCR was the method, and the copy in TCRdb shows in-frame clones only, minus some. V and J calls and clone size are those listed in that table; D and trimming were worked out from the DNA. This sample yields under 200,000 clones, of which almost 85% are seen a single time; around 0.52% belongs to the top ten.

The chain has TRBV2 and TRBJ2-5; D call uncertain. The specimen sequenced was PBMCs. The receptor comes from a woman in her 50s in good health and CMV-seronegative. CDR3 DNA: TGTGCCAGCAGTGTCCTACGGCAAGAGACCCAGTACTTC. This codes for CASSVLRQETQYF.